Below are 29 T cell receptor beta chains sequenced from a single sample in a study of T-cell reconstitution after alpha-beta-depleted transplantation in children. For TCRbeta, the library was prepared with unique molecular identifiers. Each CDR3 protein is one row after TCRdb ran MiXCR on the PCR reads. The data hold about 250,000 distinct CDR3 sequences, with 20% to 30% observed a single time. The sample consisted of PBMCs, mostly from graft donor cells, taken 360 days after TCRalphabeta/CD19-depleted stem cell transplant. All receptors derive from a female patient between 2 and 15 years old who had a stem cell transplant for congenital amegakaryocytic thrombocytopenia, so the T cells may come from the graft donor.

This clonotype was picked up a small number of times. The J gene is TRBJ2-5, the V gene TRBV20-1, with D hard to call. The CDR3 runs 14 residues. Trimming took off 0 bases at V and 0 bases at J, with 8 bases between the two ends. Germline assignment: CDR1 DFQATT and CDR2 SNEGSKA (reference sequence). The CDR3 is CSARDRAYQETQYF. The CDR3 nucleotides read TGCAGTGCTAGAGATCGAGCCTACCAAGAGACCCAGTACTTC.

This chain connects TRBV4-1 to TRBJ2-5; 7 positions agree with TRBD1. Germline loops: CDR1 MGHRA, CDR2 YSYEKL. The CDR3 contains 14 residues. V trimming: 2 bases; J trimming: 4 bases; junction bases outside the gene matches: 4. CDR3 sequence (DNA): TGCGCCAGCAGCCAATTACAGGGGACAGAGACCCAGTACTTC. This gives the protein CASSQLQGTETQYF.

V usage is TRBV20-1 and J usage is TRBJ2-7; 9 bases match TRBD1. This CDR3 spans 16 amino acids. The junction had 11 bases not matched to a gene; V was cut back by 2 bases and J by 3 bases. The germline CDR1 and CDR2 sequences are DFQATT and SNEGSKA (reference sequence). CDR3 in amino acids: CSARPNPPGQGYEQYF. In DNA form, the CDR3 reads TGCAGTGCTAGACCCAATCCTCCGGGACAGGGCTACGAGCAGTACTTC.

V usage is TRBV7-2 and J usage is TRBJ2-6; D unresolved. Germline CDR1 reads SGHTA; CDR2 reads FQGNSA. V was cut by 2 bases and J by 4 bases, with 6 bases left in between. This CDR3 has 14 amino acids. As DNA, the CDR3 is TGTGCCAGCAGCTTACTTAGAGGGGCCAACGTCCTGACTTTC. Translation gives CASSLLRGANVLTF.

CDR3 nucleotide sequence: TGCGCCAGCAGCTTTGTGGATAGCAATGAGCAGTTCTTC. It is translated as CASSFVDSNEQFF. The rearrangement uses TRBV5-1 and TRBJ2-1; D is uncertain. The CDR3 is made up of 13 amino acids. The V end was cut by 2 bases, the J end by 6 bases, with 9 bases between. In germline, CDR1 is SGHRS, CDR2 YFSETQ.

The table lists this clonotype with a few counts. This sequence joins TRBV20-1 and TRBJ1-5; 7 bases agree with TRBD1. CDR3 length: 14 residues. The germline V gene has CDR1 DFQATT and CDR2 SNEGSKA (reference sequence). The junction had 7 bases not matched to a gene; V was cut back by 6 bases and J by 2 bases. CDR3 bases: TGCAGTGCGGAAACCGGGACAGGCAATCAGCCCCAGCATTTT. It is translated as CSAETGTGNQPQHF.

The chain recombines TRBV12-3 or TRBV12-4 with TRBJ2-1, with a tentative D call TRBD2 (6 bases). This CDR3 is built from 12 residues. V was shortened by 10 bases and J by 3 bases, with 10 bases between the two germline ends. The CDR3 sequence: CATGGIYNEQFF. The CDR3 region has the DNA TGTGCCACCGGCGGGATCTACAATGAGCAGTTCTTC.

This clonotype has a handful of counts. The chain recombines TRBV7-2 with TRBJ1-5; TRBD1 matches 9 bases. The germline V gene has CDR1 SGHTA and CDR2 FQGNSA. The CDR3 is made up of 17 amino acids. V lost 1 base, J lost 0 bases, and 4 bases stayed unmatched. The CDR3 here is CASSLGTGVYSNQPQHF. The CDR3 nucleotides read TGTGCCAGCAGCTTAGGGACAGGGGTTTATAGCAATCAGCCCCAGCATTTT.

CDR3 nucleotides: TGTGCCAGTAGAGAAGGGGGCAGGGACACTGAAGCTTTCTTT. It specifies CASREGGRDTEAFF. The chain uses TRBV19 and TRBJ1-1, with 7 bases lining up with TRBD1. Germline lookup yields CDR1 LNHDA and CDR2 SQIVND (reference sequence). The ends lost 6 bases at V and 3 bases at J; junction bases unmatched: 7. CDR3 length: 14 residues.

This clonotype was seen a handful of times. The chain's CDR3 is CSARDSYQSDTQYF. CDR3 nucleotide sequence: TGCAGTGCTAGAGATAGTTATCAATCGGATACGCAGTATTTT. The chain recombines TRBV20-1 with TRBJ2-3; D gene unclear. Trimming shortened V by 0 bases and J by 6 bases, and 13 bases separated the two germline ends. The CDR3 totals 14 residues. Germline assignment: CDR1 DFQATT and CDR2 SNEGSKA (reference sequence).

This clonotype occurred a few times. V gene TRBV3-1 combines with J gene TRBJ2-7; D gene unclear. V was shortened by 2 bases and J by 4 bases, with 9 bases between the two germline ends. This CDR3 is 13 amino acids long. Germline loops: CDR1 LGHDT, CDR2 YNNKEL (reference sequence). CDR3 sequence (DNA): TGTGCCAGCAGCCAACCGGGCTTGTACGAGCAGTACTTC. This encodes CASSQPGLYEQYF.

This clonotype was seen repeatedly, ten times or more. The genes are TRBV12-3 or TRBV12-4 and TRBJ2-1, with 15 bases aligning to TRBD2. This CDR3 spans 16 amino acids. The V segment lost 2 bases and the J segment 7 bases; nucleotides outside the gene matches: 3. This CDR3 is CASSLWGLAGGNEQFF. The CDR3 DNA follows: TGTGCCAGCAGTTTATGGGGACTAGCGGGAGGTAATGAGCAGTTCTTC.

This clonotype was counted ten times or more. CDR3 protein: CASSPNPGEYTQYF. CDR3 nucleotides: TGTGCCAGCAGCCCTAACCCCGGGGAATATACGCAGTATTTT. This chain links TRBV12-3 or TRBV12-4 with TRBJ2-3, with D tentatively TRBD2 (5 bases). There are 14 residues in the CDR3. Trimming removed 6 bases from V and 7 bases from J, with 17 bases in between.

The chain carries TRBV7-9 and TRBJ1-2; D is possibly TRBD1 (5 bases). The germline CDR1 and CDR2 sequences are SEHNR and FQNEAQ (reference sequence). The CDR3 loop spans 11 amino acids. V was shortened by 5 bases and J by 14 bases, with 15 bases between the two germline ends. CDR3 DNA: TGTGCCAGCAGCAACTATCTCGAGGGGACCTTC. The encoded protein is CASSNYLEGTF.

A note on this clonotype: One junction end does not reproduce the germline sequence, and a read error may be involved. V gene TRBV6-6 combines with J gene TRBJ1-3, with D tentatively TRBD1 (6 bases). In germline, CDR1 is MNHNY, CDR2 SVGAGI (reference sequence). The CDR3 loop spans 12 amino acids. CDR3 sequence: CASSYEGGHPLF. CDR3 coding DNA: TGTGCCAGCAGTTACGAGGGGGGGCATCCACTTTTT.

This clonotype showed up many times. The V and J genes are TRBV5-5 and TRBJ2-5; D remains ambiguous. Germline CDR1 reads SGHKS; CDR2 reads YYEKEE (reference sequence). V dropped 4 bases and J dropped 2 bases, with 6 bases sitting between them. The CDR3 totals 12 residues. CDR3 bases: TGTGCCAGCAGCCTTGAGCAAGAGACCCAGTACTTC. This gives the protein CASSLEQETQYF.

A few counts support this clonotype. The chain has TRBV12-3 or TRBV12-4 and TRBJ2-3; D is undetermined. V was shortened by 3 bases and J by 1 base, with 11 bases between the two germline ends. The CDR3 spans 15 residues. The CDR3 here is CASSLDGIGTDTQYF. The CDR3 nucleotides are TGTGCCAGCAGTTTGGATGGAATCGGCACAGATACGCAGTATTTT.

The chain carries TRBV11-1 and TRBJ1-2; tentatively, D is TRBD1 (5 bases). The V and J ends lost 5 bases and 2 bases respectively, with 21 bases between them. CDR1 and CDR2 (germline): SGHAT, FQDESV (reference sequence). This CDR3 is 17 amino acids long. The CDR3 spells CASSTRSMSGGNYGYTF. The CDR3 DNA is TGTGCCAGCAGCACCAGGTCAATGAGTGGGGGAAACTATGGCTACACCTTC.

In this sample, this clonotype turned up many times. The chain combines TRBV4-3 with TRBJ1-4, with D unresolved. Germline values: CDR1 LGHNA, CDR2 YSLEER. Trimming took 4 bases from V and 6 from J, leaving 15 bases between them. The CDR3 runs to 15 residues. This CDR3 is CASSPMLGKDEKLFF. The DNA of the CDR3 is TGCGCCAGCAGCCCAATGTTGGGGAAGGATGAAAAACTGTTTTTT.

This clonotype was counted ten times or more. The rearrangement links TRBV20-1 to TRBJ2-2; the D is unclear. Trimming left V 0 bases short and J 5 bases short, with 7 bases between. The CDR3 is 13 residues long. In germline, CDR1 is DFQATT, CDR2 SNEGSKA (reference sequence). The CDR3 DNA reads TGCAGTGCTAGAGATCCATTAACCGGGGAGCTGTTTTTT. Its protein is CSARDPLTGELFF.

This clonotype was observed at least ten times. The chain uses TRBV29-1 and TRBJ2-3; 9 bases match TRBD2. The CDR3 covers 14 residues. The trim removed 0 bases at V and 8 bases at J, leaving 6 bases unmatched. Germline assignment: CDR1 SQVTM and CDR2 ANQGSEA. The CDR3 bases are TGCAGCGTTGAAGATAGCGGGGGCCTGGGTACGCAGTATTTT. Translating it yields CSVEDSGGLGTQYF.

The chain couples TRBV11-2 to TRBJ2-1, with D perhaps assigned TRBD1 or TRBD2 (5 bases each). V gave up 6 bases and J gave up 9 bases, with 15 bases separating them. CDR1 and CDR2 from the germline V gene are SGHAT and FQNNGV. This CDR3 has 13 amino acids. DNA for the CDR3: TGTGCCAGCAGTCCCTTTGGGGGTAGTGAGCAGTTCTTC. Translation gives CASSPFGGSEQFF.

This clonotype was counted between two and nine times. V usage is TRBV10-3 and J usage is TRBJ1-2; the D is unclear. The CDR3 has 11 amino acids. CDR1 ENHRY and CDR2 SYGVKD come from the germline V gene. The germline V and J ends were trimmed by 6 bases and 5 bases, with 7 bases remaining between them. The CDR3 region is CAISAYYGYTF. CDR3 nucleotides: TGTGCCATCAGCGCCTATTATGGCTACACCTTC.

This clonotype has a handful of counts. This chain joins TRBV5-6 and TRBJ1-1, with TRBD1 matching over 7 bases. Germline V gene sequence: CDR1 SGHDT, CDR2 YYEEEE. The CDR3 contains 15 residues. The V and J ends lost 2 bases and 0 bases, in that order; junction bases with no gene match: 4. The CDR3 DNA is TGTGCCAGCAGCTTTGGGGACAGACTGAACACTGAAGCTTTCTTT. It encodes CASSFGDRLNTEAFF.

This clonotype occurred many times. CDR3 amino acids: CASSLTGVDTGELFF. In nucleotides, the CDR3 is TGCGCCAGCAGCTTGACAGGGGTCGACACCGGGGAGCTGTTTTTT. This sequence joins TRBV5-1 and TRBJ2-2; 7 nucleotides match TRBD1. The CDR3 runs to 15 residues. Germline loops: CDR1 SGHRS, CDR2 YFSETQ. J was trimmed by 3 bases and V by 1 base; bases with no gene match: 3.

The chain uses TRBV18 and TRBJ1-1; 8 bases match TRBD1. V lost 4 bases and J lost 0; bases outside the gene matches: 7. Per germline, CDR1 KGHSH and CDR2 LQKENI. The CDR3 is 16 residues long. The chain's CDR3 is CASSLDRGSMNTEAFF. CDR3 in DNA: TGTGCCAGCTCACTTGACAGGGGCTCAATGAACACTGAAGCTTTCTTT.

This clonotype was counted between two and nine times. This sequence joins TRBV27 and TRBJ1-1; tentatively, D is TRBD1 (6 bases). The CDR3 extends over 13 amino acids. With 6 bases removed from V and 5 bases from J, the gap between germline ends came to 13 bases. Per germline, CDR1 MNHEY and CDR2 SMNVEV (reference sequence). The CDR3 region is CASRRGDGTEAFF. In DNA, the CDR3 is TGTGCCAGCAGGAGGGGGGATGGGACTGAAGCTTTCTTT.

Many counts were recorded for this clonotype. The chain uses TRBV12-3 or TRBV12-4 and TRBJ2-5, with 9 bases identical to TRBD2. V shed 4 bases, J shed 4 bases, and the junction held 10 bases outside the gene matches. The CDR3 extends over 16 amino acids. The DNA for the CDR3 is TGTGCCAGCAGTTCCCGGGGGCTAGCGGGGAGAGAGACCCAGTACTTC. Encoded protein: CASSSRGLAGRETQYF.

V usage is TRBV5-1 and J usage is TRBJ2-7; 11 positions match TRBD2. The CDR3 is 19 amino acids. CDR1 and CDR2 (germline): SGHRS, YFSETQ. V dropped 0 bases and J dropped 7; count of bases not matched to a gene: 18. This CDR3 reads CASSLAGLAGGLKRREQYF. CDR3 bases: TGCGCCAGCAGCTTGGCCGGGCTAGCGGGAGGACTGAAAAGAAGGGAGCAGTACTTC. The entire variable domain, with the rest obtained from reference TRBV5-1 and TRBJ2-7, is as follows: KAGVTQTPRYLIKTRGQQVTLSCSPISGHRSVSWYQQTPGQGLQFLFEYFSETQRNKGNFPGRFSGRQFSNSRSEMNVSTLELGDSALYLCASSLAGLAGGLKRREQYFGPGTRLTVT.